The 9 T cell receptor beta chains reported below all come from one sample, sequenced in a study of T cell changes during pregnancy in multiple sclerosis (dated 2019 in TCRdb). Preparation of the library involved the immunoSEQ multiplex PCR assay. Imported from immuneACCESS, the table was reduced by TCRdb to in-frame sequences with V and J called. These copies leave out some clones; in studies compared against another copy, an unresolved V gene accounts for under half, and the cause of the remainder is not known. For this sample there are some 70,000 clones; 85% to 95% appear just once. Around 2.9% of the sample is held by the ten biggest clonotypes. The specimen was CD8+ T cells from peripheral blood mononuclear cells, collected in the third trimester of pregnancy. Receptors were obtained from a female donor in good health, enrolled as a control in a pregnancy study.

The chain has TRBV29-1 and TRBJ2-3; 9 bases are a match to TRBD2. CDR1 and CDR2 (germline): SQVTM, ANQGSEA. Germline trimming cut 3 bases from V and 2 bases from J; bases unmatched to any gene: 3. The CDR3 loop spans 14 amino acids. The CDR3 nucleotides read TGCAGCGTTGACTCTAGCGGGGTCACAGATACGCAGTATTTT. This translates into CSVDSSGVTDTQYF.

For this clone: The junction differs from germline at one of its ends, possibly a read error. The chain has TRBV19 and TRBJ1-2; no clear D. This CDR3 region has 14 residues. Germline V gives CDR1 LNHDA, CDR2 SQIVND (reference sequence). This chain's CDR3 is CASSIDLEVGAFSF. The CDR3 DNA reads TGTGCCAGTAGTATAGATCTCGAGGTCGGCGCGTTCTCCTTC.

The V and J genes are TRBV30 and TRBJ1-1; D remains unclear. V lost 2 bases, J lost 1 base, and 5 bases lay in between. The CDR3 has 12 amino acids. Germline V gene data show CDR1 as GTSNPN and CDR2 as SVGIG (reference sequence). CDR3 nucleotides: TGTGCCTGGAGTCTATCGAACACTGAAGCTTTCTTT. It translates to CAWSLSNTEAFF. Based on the CDR3 plus reference TRBV30 and TRBJ1-1, the full variable domain is SQTIHQWPATLVQPVGSPLSLECTVEGTSNPNLYWYRQAAGRGLQLLFYSVGIGQISSEVPQNLSASRPQDRQFILSSKKLLLSDSGFYLCAWSLSNTEAFFGQGTRLTVV.

The chain carries TRBV5-4 and TRBJ2-7, with 10 bases that match TRBD1. Germline loops: CDR1 SGHNT, CDR2 YYREEE (reference sequence). V was pared by 1 base and J by 3 bases, with 4 bases of the junction left unmatched. The CDR3 sequence is 15 residues long. CDR3 nucleotide sequence: TGTGCCAGCAGCTTGATGACAGGGGGCATCTACGAGCAGTACTTC. Its protein product is CASSLMTGGIYEQYF.

The chain carries TRBV7-9 and TRBJ2-7; D is possibly TRBD2 (6 bases). The CDR3 contains 14 residues. Germline V gene data show CDR1 as SEHNR and CDR2 as FQNEAQ (reference sequence). Trimming took off 3 bases at V and 0 bases at J, with 9 bases between the two ends. In DNA form, the CDR3 reads TGTGCCAGCAGCTTGGGGGGTCACTCCTACGAGCAGTACTTC. Amino acids: CASSLGGHSYEQYF.

This rearrangement joins TRBV2 to TRBJ1-1, with 9 positions matching TRBD1. Germline assignment: CDR1 SNHLY and CDR2 FYNNEI. This CDR3 region has 15 residues. Trimming took 4 bases from V and 6 from J; bases not matched to a gene: 9. The CDR3 loop reads CASSVPGQGRPEAFF. Written as DNA, the CDR3 is TGTGCCAGCAGTGTCCCGGGACAGGGTCGCCCTGAAGCTTTCTTT.

V gene TRBV9 combines with J gene TRBJ2-7; D unresolved. V dropped 4 bases and J dropped 4 bases, with 12 bases sitting between them. The CDR3 is 13 residues long. Germline lookup yields CDR1 SGDLS and CDR2 YYNGEE. The CDR3 region has the DNA TGTGCCAGCAGCCCCTTTTCCGGGTACGAGCAGTACTTC. Translated: CASSPFSGYEQYF.

The J gene is TRBJ2-2, the V gene TRBV7-9; tentative D call: TRBD1 (5 bases). Germline V gene lookup returns CDR1 SEHNR and CDR2 FQNEAQ (reference sequence). Trimming removed 8 bases at V and 5 bases at J, with 12 bases between. This CDR3 contains 13 residues. This chain's CDR3 is CASVSPGTGELFF. CDR3 nucleotides: TGTGCCAGCGTATCACCAGGGACCGGGGAGCTGTTTTTT.

The genes are TRBV5-6 and TRBJ2-7; 12 bases match TRBD2. The CDR3 extends over 15 amino acids. Per germline, CDR1 SGHDT and CDR2 YYEEEE. The J segment lost 9 bases and the V segment lost 5 bases, leaving 12 bases of the junction unmatched. CDR3 sequence reads: CASSPGTSGFVGQYF. For the CDR3, the DNA is TGTGCCAGCAGTCCCGGGACTAGCGGGTTTGTTGGGCAGTACTTC.